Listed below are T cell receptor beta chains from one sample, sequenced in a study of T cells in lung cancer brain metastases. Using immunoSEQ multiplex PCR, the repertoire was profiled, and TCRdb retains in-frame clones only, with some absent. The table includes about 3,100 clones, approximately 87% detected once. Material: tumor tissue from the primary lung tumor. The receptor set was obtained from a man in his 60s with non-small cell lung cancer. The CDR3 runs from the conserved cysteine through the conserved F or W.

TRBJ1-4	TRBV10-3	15	CATLEGTGEGEKLFF
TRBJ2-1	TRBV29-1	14	CSVDPSGGINEQFF
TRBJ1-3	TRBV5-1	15	CASSLIGVSGNTIYF
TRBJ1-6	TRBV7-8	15	CASSFRRQENSPLHF
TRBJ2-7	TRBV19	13	CASSIGRMAEQYF
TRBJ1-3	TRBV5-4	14	CASSLGQTETTIYF
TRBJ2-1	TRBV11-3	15	CASSPTTGAYNEQFF
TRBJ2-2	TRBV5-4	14	CASSFDPNTGELFF
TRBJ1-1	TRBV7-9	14	CVSSLSGGADEAFF
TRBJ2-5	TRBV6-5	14	CASSYSGGGETQYF
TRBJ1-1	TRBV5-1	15	CASSRDRGGYTEAFF
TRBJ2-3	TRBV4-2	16	CASSRRLAGAQDTQYF
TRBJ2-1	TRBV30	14	CAWSPQGAADEQFF
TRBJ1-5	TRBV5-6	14	CASSQQGWDQPQHF
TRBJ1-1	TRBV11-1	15	CASSLEAVAQYEAFF
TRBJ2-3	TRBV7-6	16	CASSQPGGGLPDTQYF
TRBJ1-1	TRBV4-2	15	CASSQAGGTNTEAFF
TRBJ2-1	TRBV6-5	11	CASRKQDEQFF
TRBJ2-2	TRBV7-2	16	CASTTAGTSNTGELFF
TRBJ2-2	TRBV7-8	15	CASSPGDRVTGELFF
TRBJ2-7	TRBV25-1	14	CASSHSGSTYEQYF
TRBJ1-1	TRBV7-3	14	CASSLTGQNTEAFF
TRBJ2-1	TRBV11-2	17	CASSLMFIAGGRNEQFF
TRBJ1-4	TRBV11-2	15	CASSLDGGFSGRLFF
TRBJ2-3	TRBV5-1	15	CASSLYGGARDTQYF
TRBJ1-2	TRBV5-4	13	CASSSGFNYGYTF